This T cell receptor (beta chain) derives from a study of regulatory T cells in long-lasting Graves disease. Germline V gene data show CDR1 as SGHAT and CDR2 as FQNNGV. Germline trimming cut 5 bases from V and 5 bases from J; bases unmatched to any gene: 11. The CDR3 spans 17 residues. Arm-PCR of CDR3 regions and iRepertoire HTBI primers were the basis on which TCR beta libraries were built. TCRdb ran MiXCR on the multiplex PCR reads and lists one entry per CDR3 protein. This table holds about 440,000 distinct CDR3 sequences, about 15% found once. Time point meaning: newly diagnosed GD, antithyroid drugs for less than 3 months. Extracted PBMC RNA gave rise to the TCR library. The data were also submitted as part of a second study, on T cells in Graves' hyperthyroidism and ophthalmopathy.

The sequence was collected from a woman aged 18-35 years with Graves disease. The chain recombines TRBV11-2 with TRBJ2-7, with 14 bases matching TRBD2. The sample here was peripheral blood mononuclear cells (PBMCs), taken at new diagnosis, from a patient treated with antithyroid drugs. The CDR3 region has the DNA TGTGCCAGCAGCATAAATTCGGGACTAGCGGGAGTAGACGAGCAGTACTTC. Protein sequence: CASSINSGLAGVDEQYF.